One T cell receptor (beta chain) is described in this entry. Its antigen is still unknown. These data originate in a study of T cells in Graves' hyperthyroidism and ophthalmopathy. Amplified TCR beta CDR3 regions derived from RNA transcripts. A set of HTBI primers served as the primers for a first-round RT-PCR of the TCR CDR3. TCRdb processed the multiplex PCR reads anew with MiXCR; each CDR3 protein has one entry. The sample lists around 250,000 distinct CDR3 sequences, 13% to 15% occurring once. Germline values: CDR1 SNHLY, CDR2 FYNNEI. V lost 0 bases, J lost 8 bases, and 8 bases lay in between. This CDR3 comprises 12 residues. Whole-study results and caveats: Blood also held most thyroid clonotypes expanded beyond 0.001. The model predicted ophthalmopathy a median roughly 6.5 months before onset.

The sequence derives from a woman aged 40 to 49 with Graves' hyperthyroidism that later progressed to Graves' ophthalmopathy. The V and J genes are TRBV2 and TRBJ2-7, with a tentative D call TRBD1 (5 bases). Sample: blood. The CDR3 protein is CASSEAGVQQYF. The CDR3 DNA is TGTGCCAGCAGTGAAGCAGGGGTGCAGCAGTACTTC.